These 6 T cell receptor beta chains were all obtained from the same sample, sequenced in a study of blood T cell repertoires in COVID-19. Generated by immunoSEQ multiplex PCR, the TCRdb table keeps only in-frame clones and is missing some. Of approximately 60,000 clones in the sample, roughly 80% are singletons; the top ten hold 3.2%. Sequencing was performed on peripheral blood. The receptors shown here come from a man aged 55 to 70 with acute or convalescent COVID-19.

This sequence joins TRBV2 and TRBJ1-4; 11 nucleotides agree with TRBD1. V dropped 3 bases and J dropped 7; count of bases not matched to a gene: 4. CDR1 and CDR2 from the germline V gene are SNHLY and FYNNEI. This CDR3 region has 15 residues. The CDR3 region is CASSDPGQGVEKLFF. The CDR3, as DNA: TGTGCCAGCAGTGATCCGGGACAGGGGGTTGAAAAACTGTTTTTT.

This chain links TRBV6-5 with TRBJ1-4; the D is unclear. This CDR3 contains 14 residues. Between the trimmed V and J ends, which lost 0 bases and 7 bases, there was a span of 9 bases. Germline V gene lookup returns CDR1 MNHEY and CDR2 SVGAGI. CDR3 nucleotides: TGTGCCAGCAGTTACTCGAGGGAGGCTGAAAAACTGTTTTTT. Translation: CASSYSREAEKLFF.

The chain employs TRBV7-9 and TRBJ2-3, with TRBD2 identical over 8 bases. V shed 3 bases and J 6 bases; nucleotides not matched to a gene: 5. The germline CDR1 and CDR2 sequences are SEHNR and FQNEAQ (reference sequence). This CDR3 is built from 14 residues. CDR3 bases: TGTGCCAGCAGCTTTGGCGGGGGGAGTGATACGCAGTATTTT. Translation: CASSFGGGSDTQYF.

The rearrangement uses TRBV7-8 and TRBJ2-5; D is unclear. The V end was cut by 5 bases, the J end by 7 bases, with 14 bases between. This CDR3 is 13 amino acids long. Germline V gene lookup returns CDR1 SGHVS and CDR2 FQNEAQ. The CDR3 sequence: CASSPPIRGTQYF. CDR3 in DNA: TGTGCCAGCAGCCCCCCGATCCGAGGGACCCAGTACTTC.

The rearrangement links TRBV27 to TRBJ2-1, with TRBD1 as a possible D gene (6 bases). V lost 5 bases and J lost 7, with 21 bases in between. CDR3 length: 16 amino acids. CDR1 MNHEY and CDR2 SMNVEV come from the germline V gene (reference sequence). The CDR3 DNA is TGTGCCAGCAGTCTGACAGGCTATCTTTTTGAGAATGAGCAGTTCTTC. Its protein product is CASSLTGYLFENEQFF.

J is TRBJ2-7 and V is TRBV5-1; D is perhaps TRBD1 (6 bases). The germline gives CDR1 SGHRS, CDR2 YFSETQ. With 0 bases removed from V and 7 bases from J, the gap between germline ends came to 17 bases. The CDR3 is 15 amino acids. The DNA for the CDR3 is TGCGCCAGCAGCTTGGACCGTCCCGGGACAAGGGAGCAGTACTTC. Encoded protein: CASSLDRPGTREQYF. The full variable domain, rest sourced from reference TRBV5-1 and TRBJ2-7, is KAGVTQTPRYLIKTRGQQVTLSCSPISGHRSVSWYQQTPGQGLQFLFEYFSETQRNKGNFPGRFSGRQFSNSRSEMNVSTLELGDSALYLCASSLDRPGTREQYFGPGTRLTVT.